This T cell receptor beta chain was observed in a study of blood T cell repertoires in COVID-19. V trimming: 4 bases; J trimming: 6 bases; junction bases outside the gene matches: 10. This CDR3 contains 15 residues. CDR1 SGHRS and CDR2 YFSETQ come from the germline V gene. TCRdb's table, derived via immunoSEQ multiplex PCR, lists solely in-frame clones and lacks some. There are hundreds of thousands of clones in the sample; about three quarters occur only once, and 2.5% to 4% lies in the top ten. Sample: peripheral blood. The V and J genes are TRBV5-1 and TRBJ2-7; 10 bases are shared with TRBD1. This TCR was recovered from a woman of 80 years or more with acute or convalescent COVID-19. CDR3 in amino acids: CASSTTGGSPGEQYF. The CDR3 region has the DNA TGCGCCAGCAGCACGACAGGGGGCTCTCCGGGCGAGCAGTACTTC.